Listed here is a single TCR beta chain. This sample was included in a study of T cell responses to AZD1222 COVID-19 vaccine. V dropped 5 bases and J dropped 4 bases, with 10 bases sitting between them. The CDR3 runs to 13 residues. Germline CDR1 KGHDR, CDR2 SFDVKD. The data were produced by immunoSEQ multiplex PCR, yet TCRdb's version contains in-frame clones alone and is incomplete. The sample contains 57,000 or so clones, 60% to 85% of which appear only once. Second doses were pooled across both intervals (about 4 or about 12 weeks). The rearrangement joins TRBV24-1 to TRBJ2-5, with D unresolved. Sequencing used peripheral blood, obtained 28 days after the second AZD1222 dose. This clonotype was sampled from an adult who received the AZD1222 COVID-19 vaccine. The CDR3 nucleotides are TGTGCCACCAGTGGACCTCTGGGAGAGACCCAGTACTTC. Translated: CATSGPLGETQYF.